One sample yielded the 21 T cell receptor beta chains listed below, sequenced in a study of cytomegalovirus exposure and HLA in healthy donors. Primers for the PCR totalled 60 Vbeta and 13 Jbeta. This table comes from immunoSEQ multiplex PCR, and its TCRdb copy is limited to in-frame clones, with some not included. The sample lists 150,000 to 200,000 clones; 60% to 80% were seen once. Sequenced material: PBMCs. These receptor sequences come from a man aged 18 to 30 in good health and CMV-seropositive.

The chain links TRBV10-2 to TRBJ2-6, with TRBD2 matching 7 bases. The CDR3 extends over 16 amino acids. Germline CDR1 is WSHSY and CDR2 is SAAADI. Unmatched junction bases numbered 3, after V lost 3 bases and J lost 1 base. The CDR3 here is CASSEREGSGANVLTF. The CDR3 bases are TGCGCCAGCAGTGAAAGGGAGGGATCTGGGGCCAACGTCCTGACTTTC.

The CDR3: CASSSQGAENTIYF. In DNA form, the CDR3 reads TGTGCCAGCAGCTCACAGGGGGCGGAAAACACCATATATTTT. The genes are TRBV5-6 and TRBJ1-3; 9 bases line up with TRBD1. Germline values: CDR1 SGHDT, CDR2 YYEEEE. V dropped 3 bases and J dropped 6; count of bases not matched to a gene: 4. This CDR3 contains 14 residues.

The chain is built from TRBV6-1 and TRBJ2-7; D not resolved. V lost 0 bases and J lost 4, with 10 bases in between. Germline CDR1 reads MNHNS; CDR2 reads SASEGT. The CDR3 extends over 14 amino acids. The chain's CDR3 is CASSEAGYSYEQYF. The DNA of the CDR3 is TGTGCCAGCAGTGAAGCGGGCTACTCGTACGAGCAGTACTTC.

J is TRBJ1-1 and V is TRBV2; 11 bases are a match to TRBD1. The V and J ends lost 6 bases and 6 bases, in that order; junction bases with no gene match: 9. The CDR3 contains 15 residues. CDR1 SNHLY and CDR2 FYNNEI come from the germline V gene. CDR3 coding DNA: TGTGCCAGCAGGAAACGGGACAGGGGGATCTCTGAAGCTTTCTTT. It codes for CASRKRDRGISEAFF.

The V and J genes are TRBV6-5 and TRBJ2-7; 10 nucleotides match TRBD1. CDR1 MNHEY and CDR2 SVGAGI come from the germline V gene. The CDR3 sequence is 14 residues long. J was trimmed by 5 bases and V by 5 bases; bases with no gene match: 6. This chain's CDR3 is CASSIDRGLDEQYF. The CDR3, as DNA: TGTGCCAGCAGTATAGACAGGGGGCTTGACGAGCAGTACTTC.

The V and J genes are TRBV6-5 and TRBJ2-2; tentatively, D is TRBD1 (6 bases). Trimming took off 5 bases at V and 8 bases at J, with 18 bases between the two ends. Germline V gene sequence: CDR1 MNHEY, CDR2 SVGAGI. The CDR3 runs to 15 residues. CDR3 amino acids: CASSPGHLLSGELFF. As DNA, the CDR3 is TGTGCCAGCAGTCCGGGACACCTTCTCTCGGGGGAGCTGTTTTTT.

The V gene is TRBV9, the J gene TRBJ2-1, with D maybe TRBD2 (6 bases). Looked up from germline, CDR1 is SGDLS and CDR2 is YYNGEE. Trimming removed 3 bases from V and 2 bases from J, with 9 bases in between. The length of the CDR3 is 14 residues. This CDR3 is CASSAGGTYNEQFF. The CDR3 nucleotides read TGTGCCAGCAGCGCCGGGGGTACCTACAATGAGCAGTTCTTC.

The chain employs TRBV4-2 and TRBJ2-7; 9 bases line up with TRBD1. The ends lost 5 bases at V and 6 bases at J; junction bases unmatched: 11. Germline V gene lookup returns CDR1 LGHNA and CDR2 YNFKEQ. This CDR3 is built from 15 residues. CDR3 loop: CASSSPGQGFFEQYF. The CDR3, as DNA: TGTGCCAGCAGCTCACCGGGACAGGGCTTTTTCGAGCAGTACTTC.

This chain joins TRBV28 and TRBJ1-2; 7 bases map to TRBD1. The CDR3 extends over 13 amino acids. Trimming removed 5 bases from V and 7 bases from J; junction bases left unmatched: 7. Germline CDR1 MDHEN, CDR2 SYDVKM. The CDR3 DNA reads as TGTGCCAGCAGTAAACGACAGGGAGTTGGCTACACCTTC. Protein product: CASSKRQGVGYTF.

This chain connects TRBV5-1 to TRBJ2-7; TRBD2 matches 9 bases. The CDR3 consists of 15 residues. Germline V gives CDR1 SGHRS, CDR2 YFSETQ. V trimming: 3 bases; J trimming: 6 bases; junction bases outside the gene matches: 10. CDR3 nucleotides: TGCGCCAGCAGCTGGGGGACTAGCCCCCGGGGCGAGCAGTACTTC. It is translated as CASSWGTSPRGEQYF.

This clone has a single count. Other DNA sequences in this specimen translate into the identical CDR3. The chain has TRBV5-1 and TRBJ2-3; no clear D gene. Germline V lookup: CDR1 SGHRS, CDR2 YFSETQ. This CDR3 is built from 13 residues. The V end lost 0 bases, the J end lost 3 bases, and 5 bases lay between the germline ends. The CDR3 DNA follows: TGCGCCAGCAGCTTGGGGGCTACAGATACGCAGTATTTT. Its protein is CASSLGATDTQYF.

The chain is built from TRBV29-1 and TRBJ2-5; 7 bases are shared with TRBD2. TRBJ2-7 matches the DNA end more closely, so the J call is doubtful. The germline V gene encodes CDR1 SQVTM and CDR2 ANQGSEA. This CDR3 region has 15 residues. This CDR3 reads CSVEVLARGSYEQYF. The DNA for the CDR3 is TGCAGCGTTGAAGTACTAGCGCGTGGGTCCTACGAGCAGTACTTC.

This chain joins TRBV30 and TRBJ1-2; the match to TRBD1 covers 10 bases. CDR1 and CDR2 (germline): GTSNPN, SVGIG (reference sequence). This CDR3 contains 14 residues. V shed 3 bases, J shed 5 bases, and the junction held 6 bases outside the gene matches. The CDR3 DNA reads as TGTGCCTGGAGCCCACCGGGACAGGGGTATGGCTACACCTTC. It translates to CAWSPPGQGYGYTF.

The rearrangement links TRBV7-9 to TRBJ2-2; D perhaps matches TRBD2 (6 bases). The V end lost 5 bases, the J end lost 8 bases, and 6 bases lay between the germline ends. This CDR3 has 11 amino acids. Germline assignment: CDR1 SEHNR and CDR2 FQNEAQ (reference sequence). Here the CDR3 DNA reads TGTGCCAGCAGCCGGGGGGGGGAGCTGTTTTTT. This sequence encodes CASSRGGELFF.

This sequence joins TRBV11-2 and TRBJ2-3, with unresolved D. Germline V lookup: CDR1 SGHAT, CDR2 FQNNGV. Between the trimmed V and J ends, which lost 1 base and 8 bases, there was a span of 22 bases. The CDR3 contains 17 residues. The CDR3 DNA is TGTGCCAGCAGCTTAGCGGAAAGACTCAGCGCGTTTGGTACGCAGTATTTT. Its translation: CASSLAERLSAFGTQYF. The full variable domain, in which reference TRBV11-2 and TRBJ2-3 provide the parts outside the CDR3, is EAGVAQSPRYKIIEKRQSVAFWCNPISGHATLYWYQQILGQGPKLLIQFQNNGVVDDSQLPKDRFSAERLKGVDSTLKIQPAKLEDSAVYLCASSLAERLSAFGTQYFGPGTRLTVL.

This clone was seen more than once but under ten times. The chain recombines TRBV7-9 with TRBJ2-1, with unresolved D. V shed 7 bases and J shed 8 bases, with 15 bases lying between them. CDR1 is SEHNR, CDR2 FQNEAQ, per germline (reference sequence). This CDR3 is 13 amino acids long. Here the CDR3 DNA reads TGTGCCAGCACCAGCAGAGTCGGAGATGAGCAGTTCTTC. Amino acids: CASTSRVGDEQFF.

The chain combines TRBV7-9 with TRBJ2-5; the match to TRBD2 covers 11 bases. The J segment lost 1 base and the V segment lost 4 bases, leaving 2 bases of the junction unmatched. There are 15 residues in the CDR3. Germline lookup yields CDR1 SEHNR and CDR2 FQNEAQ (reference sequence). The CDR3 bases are TGTGCCAGCAGCTGGACTAGCGGGTTCCAAGAGACCCAGTACTTC. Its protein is CASSWTSGFQETQYF.

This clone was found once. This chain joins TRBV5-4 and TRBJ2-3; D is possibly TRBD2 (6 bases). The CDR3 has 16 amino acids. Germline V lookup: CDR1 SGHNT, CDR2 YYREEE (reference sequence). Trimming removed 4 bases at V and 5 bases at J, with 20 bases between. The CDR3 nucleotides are TGTGCCAGCAGCGGGGTCCCGGGACTTCTACAAGATACGCAGTATTTT. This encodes CASSGVPGLLQDTQYF.

The chain's CDR3 is CASTELASTHEQYF. For the CDR3, the DNA is TGTGCCAGCACCGAATTAGCTAGTACCCACGAGCAGTACTTC. This rearrangement joins TRBV6-5 to TRBJ2-7; D gene unclear. Germline V gene data show CDR1 as MNHEY and CDR2 as SVGAGI. V gave up 7 bases and J gave up 5 bases, with 18 bases separating them. This CDR3 has 14 residues.

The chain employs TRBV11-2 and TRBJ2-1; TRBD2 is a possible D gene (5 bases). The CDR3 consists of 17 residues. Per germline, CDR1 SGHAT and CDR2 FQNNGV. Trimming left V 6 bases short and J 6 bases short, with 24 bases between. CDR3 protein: CASSSSTASSRLNEQFF. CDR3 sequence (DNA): TGTGCCAGCAGTTCTTCTACGGCTAGCTCACGCCTCAATGAGCAGTTCTTC.

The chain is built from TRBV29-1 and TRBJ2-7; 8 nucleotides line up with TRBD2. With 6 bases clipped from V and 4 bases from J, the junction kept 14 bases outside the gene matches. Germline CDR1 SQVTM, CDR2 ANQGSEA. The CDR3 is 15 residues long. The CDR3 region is CSVLGSGGRKYEQYF. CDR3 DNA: TGCAGCGTCCTCGGGTCTGGCGGGAGGAAATACGAGCAGTACTTC.